This TCR beta chain is drawn from a study of blood T cell repertoires in COVID-19. Study information: Acute-phase and convalescent COVID-19 samples originated in the United States, Italy and Spain.

Looked up from germline, CDR1 is ENHRY and CDR2 is SYGVKD. This CDR3 is built from 15 residues. Trimming removed 6 bases from V and 3 bases from J; junction bases left unmatched: 10. Sequencing used immunoSEQ multiplex PCR; TCRdb keeps in-frame clones, though not all of them. The sample lists around 84,000 clones, around four fifths occurring once. The sample comprised peripheral blood. The TCR comes from a man at least 80 years old with active or convalescent COVID-19. The chain is built from TRBV10-3 and TRBJ2-7, with TRBD2 identical over 8 bases. CDR3 in amino acids: CAISLTGTRVYEQYF. The CDR3 coding sequence is TGTGCCATCAGCCTAACCGGGACTAGAGTCTACGAGCAGTACTTC.